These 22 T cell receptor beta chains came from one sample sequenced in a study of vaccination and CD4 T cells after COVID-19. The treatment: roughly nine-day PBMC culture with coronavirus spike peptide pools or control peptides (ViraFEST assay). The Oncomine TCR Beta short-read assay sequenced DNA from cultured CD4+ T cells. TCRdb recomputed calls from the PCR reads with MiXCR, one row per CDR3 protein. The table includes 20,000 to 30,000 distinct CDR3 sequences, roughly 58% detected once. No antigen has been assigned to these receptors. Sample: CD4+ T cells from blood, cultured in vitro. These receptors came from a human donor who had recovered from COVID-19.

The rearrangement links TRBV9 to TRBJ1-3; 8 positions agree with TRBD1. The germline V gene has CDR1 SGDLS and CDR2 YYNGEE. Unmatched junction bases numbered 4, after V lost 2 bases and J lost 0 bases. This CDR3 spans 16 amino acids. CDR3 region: CASSVGQGFSGNTIYF. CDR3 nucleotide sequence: TGTGCCAGCAGCGTTGGACAGGGATTCTCTGGAAACACCATATATTTT.

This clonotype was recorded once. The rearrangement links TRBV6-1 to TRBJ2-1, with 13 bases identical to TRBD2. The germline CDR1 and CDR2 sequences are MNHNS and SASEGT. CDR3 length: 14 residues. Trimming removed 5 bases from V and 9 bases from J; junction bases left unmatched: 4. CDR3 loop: CASSQLAGGLEQFF. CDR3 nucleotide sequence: TGTGCCAGCAGTCAACTAGCGGGGGGGCTTGAGCAGTTCTTC.

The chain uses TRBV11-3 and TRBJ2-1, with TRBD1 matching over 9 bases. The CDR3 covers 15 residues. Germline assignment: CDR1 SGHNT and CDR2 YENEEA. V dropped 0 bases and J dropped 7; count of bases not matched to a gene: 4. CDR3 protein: CASSLDGTGNNEQFF. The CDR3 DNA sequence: TGTGCCAGCAGCTTAGACGGGACAGGGAATAATGAGCAGTTCTTC.

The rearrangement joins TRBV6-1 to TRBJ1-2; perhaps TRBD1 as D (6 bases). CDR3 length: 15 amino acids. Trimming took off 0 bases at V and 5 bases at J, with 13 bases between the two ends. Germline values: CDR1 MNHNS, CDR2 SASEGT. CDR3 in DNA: TGTGCCAGCAGTGAAGCCGGAGGGGGGTTGTATGGCTACACCTTC. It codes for CASSEAGGGLYGYTF.

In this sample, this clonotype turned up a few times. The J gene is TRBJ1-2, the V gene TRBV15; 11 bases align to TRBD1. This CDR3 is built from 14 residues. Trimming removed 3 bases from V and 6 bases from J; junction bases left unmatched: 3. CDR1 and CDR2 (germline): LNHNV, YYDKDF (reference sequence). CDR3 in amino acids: CATSRDRGQDGYTF. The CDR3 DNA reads TGTGCCACCAGCAGGGACAGGGGGCAGGATGGCTACACCTTC. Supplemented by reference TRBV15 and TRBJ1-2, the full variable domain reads DAMVIQNPRYQVTQFGKPVTLSCSQTLNHNVMYWYQQKSSQAPKLLFHYYDKDFNNEADTPDNFQSRRPNTSFCFLDIRSPGLGDTAMYLCATSRDRGQDGYTFGSGTRLTVV.

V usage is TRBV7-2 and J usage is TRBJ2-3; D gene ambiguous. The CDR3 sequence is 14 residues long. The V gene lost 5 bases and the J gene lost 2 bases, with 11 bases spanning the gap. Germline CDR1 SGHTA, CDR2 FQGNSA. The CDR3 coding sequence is TGTGCCAGCAGCCTCCAGTGGGCCACAGATACGCAGTATTTT. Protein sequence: CASSLQWATDTQYF.

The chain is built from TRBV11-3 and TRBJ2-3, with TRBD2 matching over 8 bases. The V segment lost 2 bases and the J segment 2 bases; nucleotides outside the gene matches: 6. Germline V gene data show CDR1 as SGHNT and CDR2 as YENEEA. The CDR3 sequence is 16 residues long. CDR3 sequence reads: CASSLRLAGPTDTQYF. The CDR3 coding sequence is TGTGCCAGCAGCTTACGGCTAGCGGGTCCCACAGATACGCAGTATTTT.

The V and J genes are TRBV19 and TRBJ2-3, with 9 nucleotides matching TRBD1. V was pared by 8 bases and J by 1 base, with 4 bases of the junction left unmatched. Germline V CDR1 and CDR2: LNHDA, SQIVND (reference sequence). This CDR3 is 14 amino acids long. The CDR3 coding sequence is TGTGCCAGTTGCCGGGACAGGGGCACAGATACGCAGTATTTT. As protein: CASCRDRGTDTQYF.

CDR3 residues: CASSSVRGTYNEQFF. The CDR3 DNA reads TGTGCCAGCAGCTCGGTGCGGGGAACGTACAATGAGCAGTTCTTC. The chain recombines TRBV7-9 with TRBJ2-1, with D perhaps matching TRBD2 (6 bases). The CDR3 is 15 amino acids. The germline V gene encodes CDR1 SEHNR and CDR2 FQNEAQ (reference sequence). Trimming pared 4 bases from V and 4 bases from J, leaving 14 bases between. The variable domain in full, completed from reference TRBV7-9 and TRBJ2-1, reads DTGVSQNPRHKITKRGQNVTFRCDPISEHNRLYWYRQTLGQGPEFLTYFQNEAQLEKSRLLSDRFSAERPKGSFSTLEIQRTEQGDSAMYLCASSSVRGTYNEQFFGPGTRLTVL.

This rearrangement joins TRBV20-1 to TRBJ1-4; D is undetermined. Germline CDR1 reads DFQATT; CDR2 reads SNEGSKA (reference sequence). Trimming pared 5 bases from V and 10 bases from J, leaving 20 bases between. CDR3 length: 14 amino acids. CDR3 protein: CSAPPGSQRGKLFF. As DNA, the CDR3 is TGCAGTGCTCCCCCCGGGTCCCAAAGAGGAAAACTGTTTTTT.

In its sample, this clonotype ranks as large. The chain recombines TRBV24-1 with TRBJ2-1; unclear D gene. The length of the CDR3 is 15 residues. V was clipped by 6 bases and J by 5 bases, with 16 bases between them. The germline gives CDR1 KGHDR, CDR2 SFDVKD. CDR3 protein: CATSSPARDDNEQFF. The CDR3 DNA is TGTGCCACCAGTTCCCCCGCCCGAGACGACAATGAGCAGTTCTTC.

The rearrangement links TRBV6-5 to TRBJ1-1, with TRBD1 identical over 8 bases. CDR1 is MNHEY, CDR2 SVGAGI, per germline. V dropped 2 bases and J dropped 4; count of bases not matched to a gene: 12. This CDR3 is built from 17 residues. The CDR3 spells CASSYTTGGWKGTEAFF. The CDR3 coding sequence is TGTGCCAGCAGTTACACCACAGGGGGGTGGAAGGGCACTGAAGCTTTCTTT.

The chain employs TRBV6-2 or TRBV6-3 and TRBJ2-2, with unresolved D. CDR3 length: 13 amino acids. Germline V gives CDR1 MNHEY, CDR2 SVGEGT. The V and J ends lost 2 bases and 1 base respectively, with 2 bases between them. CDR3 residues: CASSYQNTGELFF. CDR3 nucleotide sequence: TGTGCCAGCAGTTACCAGAACACCGGGGAGCTGTTTTTT.

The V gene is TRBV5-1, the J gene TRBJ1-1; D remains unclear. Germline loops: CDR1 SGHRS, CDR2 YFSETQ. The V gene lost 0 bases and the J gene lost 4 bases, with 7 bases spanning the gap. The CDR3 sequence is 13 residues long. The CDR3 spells CASSLGPTTEAFF. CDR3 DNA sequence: TGCGCCAGCAGCTTGGGCCCTACCACTGAAGCTTTCTTT. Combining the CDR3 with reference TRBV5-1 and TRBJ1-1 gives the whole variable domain KAGVTQTPRYLIKTRGQQVTLSCSPISGHRSVSWYQQTPGQGLQFLFEYFSETQRNKGNFPGRFSGRQFSNSRSEMNVSTLELGDSALYLCASSLGPTTEAFFGQGTRLTVV.

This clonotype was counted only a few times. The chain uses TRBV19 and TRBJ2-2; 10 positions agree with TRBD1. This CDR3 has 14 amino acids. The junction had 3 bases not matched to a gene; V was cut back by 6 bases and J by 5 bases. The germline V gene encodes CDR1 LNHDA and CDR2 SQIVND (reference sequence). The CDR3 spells CASRTGGETGELFF. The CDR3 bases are TGTGCCAGTAGGACAGGGGGCGAGACCGGGGAGCTGTTTTTT.

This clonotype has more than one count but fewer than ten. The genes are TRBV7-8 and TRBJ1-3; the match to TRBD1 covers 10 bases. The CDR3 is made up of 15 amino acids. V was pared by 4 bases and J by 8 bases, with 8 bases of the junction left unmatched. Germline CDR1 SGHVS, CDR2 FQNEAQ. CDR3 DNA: TGTGCCAGCAGCTCGGGGGGGGACAGGGGACACACCATATATTTT. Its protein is CASSSGGDRGHTIYF.

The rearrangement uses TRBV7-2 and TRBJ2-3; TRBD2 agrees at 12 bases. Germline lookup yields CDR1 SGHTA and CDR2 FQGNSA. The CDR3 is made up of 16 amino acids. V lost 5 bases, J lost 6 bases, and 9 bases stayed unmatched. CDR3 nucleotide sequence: TGTGCCAGCAGCAACCCGAGGACTAGCGGGATCGATACGCAGTATTTT. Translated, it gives CASSNPRTSGIDTQYF.

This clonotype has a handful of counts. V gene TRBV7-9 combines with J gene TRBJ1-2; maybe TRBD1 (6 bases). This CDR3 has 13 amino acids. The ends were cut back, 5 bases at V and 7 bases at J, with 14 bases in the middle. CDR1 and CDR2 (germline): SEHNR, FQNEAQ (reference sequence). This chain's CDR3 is CASSKGGSGGYTF. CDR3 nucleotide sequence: TGTGCCAGCAGCAAAGGGGGATCTGGTGGCTACACCTTC.

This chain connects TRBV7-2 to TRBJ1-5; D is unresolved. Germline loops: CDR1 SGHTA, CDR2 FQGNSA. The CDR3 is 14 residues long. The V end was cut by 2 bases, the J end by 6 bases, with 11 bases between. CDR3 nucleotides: TGTGCCAGCAGCTTAACCAGGCTAGCTCAGCCCCAGCATTTT. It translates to CASSLTRLAQPQHF.

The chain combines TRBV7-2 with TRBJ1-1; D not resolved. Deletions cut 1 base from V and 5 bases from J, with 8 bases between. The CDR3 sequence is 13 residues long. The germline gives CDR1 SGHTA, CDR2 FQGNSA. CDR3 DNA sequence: TGTGCCAGCAGCTTAGGCCGCCAGACTGAAGCTTTCTTT. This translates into CASSLGRQTEAFF.

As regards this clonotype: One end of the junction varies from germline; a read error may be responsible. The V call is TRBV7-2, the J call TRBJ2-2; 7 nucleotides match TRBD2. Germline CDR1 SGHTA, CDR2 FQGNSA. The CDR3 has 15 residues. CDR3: CASSLLGGNTEELFF. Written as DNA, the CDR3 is TGTGCCAGCAGCTTACTGGGAGGGAACACCGAGGAGCTGTTTTTT.

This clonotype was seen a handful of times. In DNA, the CDR3 is TGTGCCAGCAGCTTGGTTGGATCGGATTCCGAGCAGTACTTC. As protein: CASSLVGSDSEQYF. J is TRBJ2-7 and V is TRBV11-1; D remains ambiguous. The V end lost 3 bases, the J end lost 6 bases, and 15 bases lay between the germline ends. This CDR3 comprises 14 residues. Germline CDR1 SGHAT, CDR2 FQDESV (reference sequence).